This TCR beta chain was identified during a study of blood T cells in healthy people across ages. The table lists this clonotype with a few counts. Together with a sample-barcoded 5' primer, a J-beta primer mix was included in a second PCR lasting about 7 to 12 cycles. In TCRdb, the 5' RACE reads were re-called with MiXCR into one record per CDR3 protein. The sample yields roughly 1 million distinct CDR3 sequences, approximately 26% seen once. These sequences were also reported in another study, on T cells of mothers and their children.

Sequencing was carried out using blood. The clonotype originates from a girl aged 2 to 10 in good health.

CDR3 region: CASRTGSAGELFF. The CDR3 DNA is TGTGCCAGCAGAACAGGGAGTGCCGGGGAGCTGTTTTTT. The rearrangement links TRBV2 to TRBJ2-2; TRBD1 might be the D (6 bases). V shed 6 bases and J shed 6 bases, with 11 bases lying between them. CDR1 SNHLY and CDR2 FYNNEI come from the germline V gene. The CDR3 covers 13 residues.